This TCR beta chain was retrieved from a study of cytomegalovirus exposure and HLA in healthy donors. Overall study results and limits: A reported reduction in N-insertions relative to the approximately 600-donor mean was seen in an Asian-associated ancestry cluster in a later analysis. In vitro confirmation showed a few CMV-associated chains to be CMV antigen specific.

Primers for the PCR totalled 60 Vbeta and 13 Jbeta. Method: immunoSEQ multiplex PCR; TCRdb's copy keeps in-frame clones and lacks some. The data contain 180,000 or so clones, 77% of them singletons. Details on this clone: The antigen is not known.

CDR3 size: 18 residues. After removal of 3 bases from V and 3 bases from J, the junction contained 8 bases not matched to a gene. Per the germline V gene, CDR1 is LGHNA and CDR2 is YSLEER. This chain uses TRBV4-3 with TRBJ2-4; 13 positions agree with TRBD2. This TCR was recovered from a man aged 18 to 35 in good health and CMV-seronegative. The sequenced sample consisted of PBMCs. The CDR3 bases are TGCGCCAGCAGCCAGCAACTAGCGGGGGGGTACGGCAAAAACATTCAGTACTTC. It translates to CASSQQLAGGYGKNIQYF.